These T cell receptor beta chains were read from a single sample in a study of shared clonotypes between healthy human individuals. The table came from immunoSEQ multiplex PCR; TCRdb's copy has only in-frame clones and leaves some out. This table has under 1 million clones, over 90% appearing once. Source material: naive CD8+ T cells sorted from blood. These receptors were collected from a man aged 25-45 years in good health. Both conserved end residues are part of each CDR3. D genes are given only for firm matches. Expanded clones get a size class; other rows say once, few or many, or leave the size out.

DNA,CDR3,D,V,J,size,length
TGTGCCAGCAGTGCCGGAGGTCACGAGCAGTACTTC,CASSAGGHEQYF,NA,TRBV27,TRBJ2-7,NA,12
TGTGCCAGCACCGACCTCAATCAGCCCCAGCATTTT,CASTDLNQPQHF,NA,TRBV9,TRBJ1-5,NA,12
TGCAGCGTGGAGGCTTCGGGCTCCTACGAGCAGTACTTC,CSVEASGSYEQYF,NA,TRBV29-1,TRBJ2-7,NA,13
TGTGCCAGTGCTAGCGGGAGATGGCACGAGCAGTACTTC,CASASGRWHEQYF,TRBD2,TRBV28,TRBJ2-7,NA,13
TGTGCCAGCAGTTTATCGCCCTTACAGGGGGACTCCTACGAGCAGTACTTC,CASSLSPLQGDSYEQYF,TRBD1,TRBV27,TRBJ2-7,NA,17
TGTGCCAGCAGCACCCGACAGGGGCCCGCTAATGAAAAACTGTTTTTT,CASSTRQGPANEKLFF,TRBD1,TRBV7-9,TRBJ1-4,NA,16
TGTGCCAGCAGCCCCGGGGAGGGAGCCTACAATGAGCAGTTCTTC,CASSPGEGAYNEQFF,TRBD2,TRBV7-9,TRBJ2-1,NA,15
TGTGCCAGCAGCTTATCACGGGAACCCTACAATGAGCAGTTCTTC,CASSLSREPYNEQFF,NA,TRBV5-6,TRBJ2-1,NA,15
TGTGCCACCAGCGGGACAGCTAACTATGGCTACACCTTC,CATSGTANYGYTF,TRBD1,TRBV15,TRBJ1-2,NA,13
TGTGCCAGCAGCTTACTTTCGGGCTACGAGCAGTACTTC,CASSLLSGYEQYF,NA,TRBV11-2,TRBJ2-7,NA,13
TGTGCCAGCAGTCTGACCATAGCGGACCACACAGATACGCAGTATTTT,CASSLTIADHTDTQYF,NA,TRBV27,TRBJ2-3,NA,16
TGCGCCAGCAGCCAAACAGTACGGAATAGCAATCAGCCCCAGCATTTT,CASSQTVRNSNQPQHF,NA,TRBV4-1,TRBJ1-5,NA,16
TGTGCCAGCAGCGTAGGAGGGACAGGGATTTACGAGCAGTACTTC,CASSVGGTGIYEQYF,TRBD1,TRBV9,TRBJ2-7,NA,15
TGTGCCAGCAGCTTTCGCGGGAGCTCCTACAATGAGCAGTTCTTC,CASSFRGSSYNEQFF,TRBD2,TRBV13,TRBJ2-1,NA,15
TGTGCCAGCAGCCCCCAAGCTTTTGGCTACACCTTC,CASSPQAFGYTF,NA,TRBV13,TRBJ1-2,NA,12
TGTGCCAGCAGCCAAGATTGGCAGGGGCGATCCACAGATACGCAGTATTTT,CASSQDWQGRSTDTQYF,NA,TRBV14,TRBJ2-3,NA,17
TGTGCCAGCAGTTCATCGACTAGCCGAAACACAGATACGCAGTATTTT,CASSSSTSRNTDTQYF,TRBD2,TRBV27,TRBJ2-3,NA,16
TGTGCCAGCAGCTTAATAGCGGGACGCCAAGAGACCCAGTACTTC,CASSLIAGRQETQYF,TRBD2,TRBV7-9,TRBJ2-5,NA,15
TGCAGCGTTGATGGAAGGACTAGCGGAAGCACAGATACGCAGTATTTT,CSVDGRTSGSTDTQYF,TRBD2,TRBV29-1,TRBJ2-3,NA,16
TGTGCCAGCAGCTTAGTGACGGATGGCTACACCTTC,CASSLVTDGYTF,NA,TRBV7-2,TRBJ1-2,NA,12
TGTGCCAAATCGGGACATGGCTCCTACAATGAGCAGTTCTTC,CAKSGHGSYNEQFF,NA,TRBV2,TRBJ2-1,NA,14
TGTGCCAGCAGCTCGGGACTAGCGGGTTCCTACGAGCAGTACTTC,CASSSGLAGSYEQYF,TRBD2,TRBV7-8,TRBJ2-7,NA,15
TGTGCCAGCAGCTTATTCCGCAGGGGGGAATACGAGCAGTACTTC,CASSLFRRGEYEQYF,NA,TRBV7-8,TRBJ2-7,NA,15
TGTGCCAGCAGGAGGAGGGGCTTTGCTGGCGGGAGCGGCTACGAGCAGTACTTC,CASRRRGFAGGSGYEQYF,TRBD2,TRBV28,TRBJ2-7,NA,18
TGTGCCAGCAGCGTAGTCCCGGGACTAGCGGGGACCAACAATGAGCAGTTCTTC,CASSVVPGLAGTNNEQFF,TRBD2,TRBV9,TRBJ2-1,NA,18
TGCGCCAGCAGCCAAGTTAGCGGGAGCTCCTACAATGAGCAGTTCTTC,CASSQVSGSSYNEQFF,TRBD2,TRBV4-1,TRBJ2-1,once,16
TGTGCCAGCAGCTTCCAGGGGGGGGGAGGGCCGGACAATGAGCAGTTCTTC,CASSFQGGGGPDNEQFF,NA,TRBV25-1,TRBJ2-1,NA,17
TGCGCCAGCAAAATGCGGTGCACTGAAGCTTTCTTT,CASKMRCTEAFF,NA,TRBV23-1,TRBJ1-1,NA,12
TGTGCCAGCAGCTTGGTGAGGGGGCTCGCTGGAAACACCATATATTTT,CASSLVRGLAGNTIYF,TRBD1,TRBV5-6,TRBJ1-3,once,16
TGTGCCAGCAGGGAGGGACTTTCCTACGAGCAGTACTTC,CASREGLSYEQYF,NA,TRBV7-6,TRBJ2-7,NA,13
TGTGCCAGCAGTCCTCTCCAGGTTAGCAATCAGCCCCAGCATTTT,CASSPLQVSNQPQHF,NA,TRBV5-5,TRBJ1-5,NA,15
TGTGCCAGCAGCTTAGTCGGTCGTCAGGGAAGCAATCAGCCCCAGCATTTT,CASSLVGRQGSNQPQHF,NA,TRBV7-8,TRBJ1-5,NA,17
TGTGCCAGCAGCGTAGGGGTAGCGGGGGTCAGAGATACGCAGTATTTT,CASSVGVAGVRDTQYF,TRBD2,TRBV9,TRBJ2-3,once,16
TGTGCCAGCAGCTCGCGTCTAAATCTAGCGGGAGGAGAATTCTTC,CASSSRLNLAGGEFF,TRBD2,TRBV7-9,TRBJ2-1,NA,15
TGTGCCAGCAGTTACGTCTCGAACGATGAGCAGTTCTTC,CASSYVSNDEQFF,NA,TRBV6-6,TRBJ2-1,NA,13
TGTGCCAGTAGTATACTAGGGGCGCGCAATCAGCCCCAGCATTTT,CASSILGARNQPQHF,NA,TRBV19,TRBJ1-5,NA,15
TGCGCCAGCAGCCAAGAGGGTAGGAGTAGGGATGAGCAGTTCTTC,CASSQEGRSRDEQFF,NA,TRBV4-3,TRBJ2-1,NA,15
TGTGCCAGCAGTTTACTGGGGGGGACCCACTATGGCTACACCTTC,CASSLLGGTHYGYTF,NA,TRBV28,TRBJ1-2,NA,15
TGTGCCAGCAGGCCCGGGCCCGGCGAGCAGTACTTC,CASRPGPGEQYF,NA,TRBV27,TRBJ2-7,NA,12
TGTGCCACCAGCAGACAGGGGGCAACCGGGGAGCTGTTTTTT,CATSRQGATGELFF,TRBD1,TRBV15,TRBJ2-2,few,14
TGTGCCAGTAGTATGGGACTAGCAGACGAGCAGTTCTTC,CASSMGLADEQFF,TRBD2,TRBV19,TRBJ2-1,NA,13
TGCGCCAGCAGCTCATGGACTGGCGAGAGCTCCTACAATGAGCAGTTCTTC,CASSSWTGESSYNEQFF,NA,TRBV5-1,TRBJ2-1,NA,17
TGTGCCAGCAGGGTCGCCGGGACAGGCTCCTACAATGAGCAGTTCTTC,CASRVAGTGSYNEQFF,TRBD1,TRBV28,TRBJ2-1,NA,16
TGTGCCAGCAGCTCCGGGACTAGCGGGACCCGAGAGCAGTTCTTC,CASSSGTSGTREQFF,TRBD2,TRBV7-3,TRBJ2-1,once,15
TGTGCCAGCAGCCGTTACCCACCTCCCGATCAAGAGACCCAGTACTTC,CASSRYPPPDQETQYF,NA,TRBV27,TRBJ2-5,NA,16
TGTGCCAGCAGCAACACACCGGTCACAGATACGCAGTATTTT,CASSNTPVTDTQYF,NA,TRBV6-5,TRBJ2-3,NA,14
TGTGCCAGCAGCTTGGCGGGATCCTACAATGAGCAGTTCTTC,CASSLAGSYNEQFF,NA,TRBV5-4,TRBJ2-1,NA,14
TGTGCCAGCAGTTTCGTTCAGGGGAGCTCCTACGAGCAGTACTTC,CASSFVQGSSYEQYF,NA,TRBV27,TRBJ2-7,NA,15
TGTGCCAGCAGAACTCAGGGGCGGACCGGGGAGCTGTTTTTT,CASRTQGRTGELFF,NA,TRBV27,TRBJ2-2,NA,14
TGTGCCAGCAGCTTAATCACGGGAGTGGAAGGAACCGGGGAGCTGTTTTTT,CASSLITGVEGTGELFF,NA,TRBV7-3,TRBJ2-2,NA,17
TGTGCCACCAGCAGACGACAGGGGAGTCCGGGAAGGCCCCAGCATTTT,CATSRRQGSPGRPQHF,TRBD1,TRBV15,TRBJ1-5,NA,16
TGTGCCAGCAGTGAATTATCGGGAGCCACCGGGGAGCTGTTTTTT,CASSELSGATGELFF,NA,TRBV2,TRBJ2-2,NA,15
TGTGCCAGCCAAGTAGAAAACTACAATGAGCAGTTCTTC,CASQVENYNEQFF,NA,TRBV18,TRBJ2-1,NA,13
TGCGCCAGCAGCTTGGCCCCGGGACAGACTAACTATGGCTACACCTTC,CASSLAPGQTNYGYTF,TRBD1,TRBV5-1,TRBJ1-2,NA,16
TGTGCCTGGACTAGCGGGCTGAACACCGGGGAGCTGTTTTTT,CAWTSGLNTGELFF,TRBD2,TRBV30,TRBJ2-2,NA,14